The rows below give T cell receptor beta chains drawn from one sample of a study of blood T cells in healthy people across ages. Using its own MiXCR run on the 5' RACE reads, TCRdb lists one record per CDR3 protein. The sample holds roughly 680,000 distinct CDR3 sequences; roughly 50% are singletons and the top ten take roughly 34%. Sample: blood. All receptors derive from a woman aged 55-70 years in good health. Each CDR3 is given with its conserved first and last residue. A D gene is named only where the DNA matches it firmly. Only some rows state a clone size, as once, few, many or a class for expanded clones.

>TRBJ2-5|TRBV29-1|TRBD1|few
CSVGLGVAQGDEQYF
TGCAGCGTCGGGCTAGGGGTTGCTCAGGGGGATGAGCAGTACTTC
>TRBJ2-7|TRBV20-1|NA|NA
CSARDGGRGMEYEQYF
TGCAGTGCTAGAGATGGGGGCCGAGGCATGGAGTACGAGCAGTACTTC
>TRBJ2-3|TRBV20-1|TRBD2|many
CSARDQGLHGDTQYF
TGCAGTGCTAGAGATCAGGGACTACACGGAGATACGCAGTATTTT
>TRBJ1-1|TRBV27|NA|NA
CASSWGLNTEAFF
TGTGCCAGCAGTTGGGGGTTGAACACTGAAGCTTTCTTT
>TRBJ2-7|TRBV20-1|TRBD1|few
CSASWDSSSYEQYF
TGCAGTGCTAGCTGGGACAGCAGCTCCTACGAGCAGTACTTC
>TRBJ2-2|TRBV15|NA|NA
CASARGWDTGELFF
TGTGCCTCAGCGAGGGGTTGGGACACCGGGGAGCTGTTTTTT
>TRBJ1-2|TRBV3-1|NA|few
CASSSPGQLYGYTF
TGTGCCAGCAGCTCCCCGGGCCAGCTTTATGGCTACACCTTC
>TRBJ2-1|TRBV21-1|NA|NA
CASTGPGQGSGLAAPGGYNEQFF
TGTGCCAGCACCGGGCCGGGACAGGGTTCAGGACTAGCGGCCCCAGGGGGTTACAATGAGCAGTTCTTC
>TRBJ1-2|TRBV29-1|NA|many
CSVVGSAGHYGYTF
TGCAGCGTTGTAGGCTCTGCAGGACATTATGGCTACACCTTC
>TRBJ1-1|TRBV7-2|NA|NA
CASSSGLGRNTEAFF
TGTGCCAGCAGCTCAGGTCTGGGTAGGAACACTGAAGCTTTCTTT
>TRBJ2-7|TRBV30|NA|few
CAWGRQGSYEQYF
TGTGCCTGGGGCCGCCAGGGATCGTACGAGCAGTACTTC
>TRBJ2-4|TRBV7-3|NA|NA
CASSLTQLSYGQYF
TGTGCCAGCAGCTTAACGCAGCTCTCCTACGGGCAGTACTTC
>TRBJ2-5|TRBV19|TRBD2|NA
CASSRGLAGAWQETQYF
TGTGCCAGTAGTAGAGGACTAGCGGGAGCCTGGCAAGAGACCCAGTACTTC
>TRBJ1-2|TRBV20-1|NA|once
CSAPGGAKSNYGYTF
TGCAGTGCTCCAGGAGGGGCCAAATCTAACTATGGCTACACCTTC
>TRBJ2-5|TRBV27|TRBD2|NA
CASSVWGGQETQYF
TGTGCCAGCAGTGTCTGGGGAGGGCAAGAGACCCAGTACTTC
>TRBJ1-2|TRBV20-1|NA|NA
CSARDQTEYGYTF
TGCAGTGCTAGAGATCAGACGGAATATGGCTACACCTTC
>TRBJ2-7|TRBV7-2|NA|NA
CASSSHGGAYEQYF
TGTGCCAGCAGCTCACATGGGGGGGCGTACGAGCAGTACTTC
>TRBJ2-3|TRBV3-1|NA|many
CASSHGAGTDTQYF
TGTGCCAGCAGCCACGGGGCTGGCACAGATACGCAGTATTTT
>TRBJ1-1|TRBV27|TRBD1|few
CASSTGGKNTEAFF
TGTGCCAGCAGTACAGGGGGTAAGAACACTGAAGCTTTCTTT
>TRBJ2-6|TRBV6-2/TRBV6-3|TRBD1|NA
CASRFPGQGANVLTF
TGTGCCAGCAGATTTCCGGGACAGGGGGCCAACGTCCTGACTTTC
>TRBJ2-1|TRBV12-3/TRBV12-4|NA|NA
CASSLTGLEQFF
TGTGCCAGCAGTTTAACAGGGCTCGAGCAGTTCTTC
>TRBJ2-3|TRBV28|NA|NA
CASTQRGGRADTQYF
TGTGCCAGCACTCAGAGGGGCGGCAGGGCAGATACGCAGTATTTT
>TRBJ2-1|TRBV10-3|NA|NA
CAIREANIYNEQFF
TGTGCCATCAGGGAGGCGAACATCTACAATGAGCAGTTCTTC
>TRBJ1-1|TRBV2|NA|NA
CASSRGGQPEQAFF
TGTGCCAGCAGCCGCGGGGGCCAGCCCGAACAAGCTTTCTTT
>TRBJ2-3|TRBV28|NA|few
CASRGVDTDTQYF
TGTGCCAGCAGAGGGGTCGATACAGATACGCAGTATTTT
>TRBJ1-2|TRBV27|NA|NA
CASSLGWPDLNGYTF
TGTGCCAGCAGTTTAGGTTGGCCAGATCTCAATGGCTACACCTTC
>TRBJ2-1|TRBV7-3|NA|NA
CASSRDKGDEQFF
TGTGCCAGCAGTCGTGATAAGGGTGATGAGCAGTTCTTC
>TRBJ2-7|TRBV7-2|TRBD2|NA
CASSPSGSPNGQYF
TGTGCCAGCAGCCCTAGCGGGAGCCCCAACGGGCAGTACTTC
>TRBJ2-5|TRBV6-5|NA|NA
CASRLGTGADGTQYF
TGTGCCAGCAGATTGGGCACTGGGGCGGATGGGACCCAGTACTTC
>TRBJ2-7|TRBV10-3|NA|once
CAISSAGEIYEQYF
TGTGCCATCAGTAGTGCAGGAGAAATCTACGAGCAGTACTTC
>TRBJ1-1|TRBV7-3|TRBD1|NA
CASSSGGWDAEAFF
TGTGCCAGCAGCTCAGGGGGGTGGGACGCTGAAGCTTTCTTT
>TRBJ2-7|TRBV20-1|NA|NA
CSASGVMGTTNEQYF
TGCAGTGCTAGTGGGGTGATGGGCACAACGAACGAGCAGTACTTC
>TRBJ2-3|TRBV29-1|NA|NA
CSVDRGYTDTQYF
TGCAGCGTTGATAGAGGGTACACAGATACGCAGTATTTT
>TRBJ2-7|TRBV4-2|TRBD2|once
CASSQDSSGEYYEQYF
TGTGCCAGCAGCCAAGATTCTAGCGGGGAGTACTACGAGCAGTACTTC
>TRBJ2-3|TRBV28|NA|NA
CASRARTSYWGTQYF
TGTGCCAGCAGGGCCAGGACATCGTATTGGGGTACGCAGTATTTT
>TRBJ2-1|TRBV6-2/TRBV6-3|NA|NA
CASRDSSSNEQFF
TGTGCCAGCAGAGACTCCTCTTCCAATGAGCAGTTCTTC
>TRBJ2-6|TRBV25-1|NA|few
CATRGSGANVLTF
TGTGCCACCCGGGGCTCTGGGGCCAACGTCCTGACTTTC
>TRBJ2-7|TRBV12-3/TRBV12-4|NA|NA
CASSLYYGGNEQYF
TGTGCCAGCAGCCTTTATTATGGGGGCAATGAGCAGTACTTC
>TRBJ1-6|TRBV27|TRBD1|NA
CASSPEQGKTSPLHF
TGTGCCAGCAGTCCCGAACAGGGGAAGACTTCACCCCTCCACTTT
>TRBJ2-7|TRBV27|NA|few
CASREGGGYEQYF
TGTGCCAGCAGGGAGGGTGGAGGCTACGAGCAGTACTTC
>TRBJ2-5|TRBV12-3/TRBV12-4|NA|NA
CASSLTRGKNEQYF
TGTGCCAGCAGTTTGACTCGGGGTAAAAATGAGCAGTACTTC
>TRBJ1-2|TRBV5-1|NA|NA
CASSPGALDYGYTF
TGCGCCAGCAGCCCTGGAGCTTTGGACTATGGCTACACCTTC
>TRBJ2-6|TRBV7-3|NA|few
CASSLLGPLSGANVLTF
TGTGCCAGCAGCTTATTAGGTCCACTCTCTGGGGCCAACGTCCTGACTTTC
>TRBJ1-2|TRBV5-5|NA|NA
CASSLDRRPYGYTF
TGTGCCAGCAGCTTGGACAGGAGACCTTATGGCTACACCTTC
>TRBJ2-5|TRBV28|TRBD2|NA
CASTRKAGGRETQYF
TGTGCCAGCACCCGGAAGGCGGGAGGTCGGGAGACCCAGTACTTC
>TRBJ2-1|TRBV10-3|TRBD2|many
CAIRRGGPNEQFF
TGTGCCATCAGGCGCGGGGGGCCCAATGAGCAGTTCTTC
>TRBJ1-6|TRBV7-2|NA|NA
CASSSSSRALHF
TGTGCCAGCAGCTCTTCTTCTAGGGCCCTCCACTTT
>TRBJ1-2|TRBV9|NA|NA
CASRGIGYGYTF
TGTGCCAGCAGGGGGATTGGCTATGGCTACACCTTC
>TRBJ2-3|TRBV11-3|TRBD2|NA
CASSLEGLAGEFLIDTQYF
TGTGCCAGCAGCTTAGAAGGACTAGCGGGAGAATTCCTTATAGATACGCAGTATTTT